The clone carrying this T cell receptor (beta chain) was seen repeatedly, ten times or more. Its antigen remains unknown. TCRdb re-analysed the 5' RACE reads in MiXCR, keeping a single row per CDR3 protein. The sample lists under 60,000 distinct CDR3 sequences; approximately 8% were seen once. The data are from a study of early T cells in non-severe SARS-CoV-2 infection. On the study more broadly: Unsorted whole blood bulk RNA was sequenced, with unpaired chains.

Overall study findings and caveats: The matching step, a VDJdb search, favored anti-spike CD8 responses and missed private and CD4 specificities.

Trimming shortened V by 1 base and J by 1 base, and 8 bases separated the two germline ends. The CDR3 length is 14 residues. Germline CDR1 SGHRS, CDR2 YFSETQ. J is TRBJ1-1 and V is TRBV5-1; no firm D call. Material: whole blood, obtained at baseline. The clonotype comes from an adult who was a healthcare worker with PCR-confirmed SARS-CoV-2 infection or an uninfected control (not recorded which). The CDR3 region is CASSLMTENTEAFF. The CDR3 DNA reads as TGCGCCAGCAGCTTGATGACTGAGAACACTGAAGCTTTCTTT.